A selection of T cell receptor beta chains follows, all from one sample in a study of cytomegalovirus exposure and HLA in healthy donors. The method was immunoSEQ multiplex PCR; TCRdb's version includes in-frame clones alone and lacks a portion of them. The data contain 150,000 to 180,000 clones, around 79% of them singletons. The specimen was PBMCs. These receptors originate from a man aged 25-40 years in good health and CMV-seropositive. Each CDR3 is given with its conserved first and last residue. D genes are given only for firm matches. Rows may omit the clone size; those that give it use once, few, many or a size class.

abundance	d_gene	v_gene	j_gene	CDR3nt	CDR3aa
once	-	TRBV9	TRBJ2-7	TGTGCCAGCAGCGTTGGCCTAGCGTCCTACGAGCAGTACTTC	CASSVGLASYEQYF
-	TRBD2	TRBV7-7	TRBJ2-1	TGTGCTAGCAGCAGGACTAGCGGGAGAGCTGAGCAGTTCTTC	CASSRTSGRAEQFF
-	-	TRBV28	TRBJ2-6	TGTGCCAGCAGTTTCCGGGCAGGGGGGACCTCTGGGGCCAACGTCCTGACTTTC	CASSFRAGGTSGANVLTF
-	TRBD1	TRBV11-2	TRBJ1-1	TGTGCCAGCAGCAAGGCGGGACAGCCGAACACTGAAGCTTTCTTT	CASSKAGQPNTEAFF
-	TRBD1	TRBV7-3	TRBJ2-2	TGTGCCAGCAGCTTCCGACAGGGGCTGCCCGGGGAGCTGTTTTTT	CASSFRQGLPGELFF
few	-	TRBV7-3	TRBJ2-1	TGTGCCAGCAGCTCCGACCCAAGGGGCAATGAGCAGTTCTTC	CASSSDPRGNEQFF
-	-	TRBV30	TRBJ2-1	TGTGCCTGGAGTAAATCCGCGAACAATGAGCAGTTCTTC	CAWSKSANNEQFF
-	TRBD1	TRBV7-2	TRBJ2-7	TGTGCCAGCAGCCCCTTTTCGGGACAGACATACGAGCAGTACTTC	CASSPFSGQTYEQYF
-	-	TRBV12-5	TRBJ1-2	TGTGCTAGTGGTCTTGAAATGCAGTCAGGAGGCTACACCTTC	CASGLEMQSGGYTF
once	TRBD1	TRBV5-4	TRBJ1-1	TGTGCCAGCAGCTTGGGACAGGGCTTACCTGAAGCTTTCTTT	CASSLGQGLPEAFF
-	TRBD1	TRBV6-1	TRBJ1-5	TGTGCCAGCAGTGACCCCGGACAGGGGGCGAATCAGCCCCAGCATTTT	CASSDPGQGANQPQHF
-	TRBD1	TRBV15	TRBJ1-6	TGTGCCACCAATCAGGGGGCCCGAACACCCCTCCACTTT	CATNQGARTPLHF
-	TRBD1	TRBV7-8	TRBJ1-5	TGTGCCAGCGGAAGAGGGGGCAACCAGCCCCAGCATTTT	CASGRGGNQPQHF
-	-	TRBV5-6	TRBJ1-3	TGTGCCAGCAGCCTGGCCAGGGTTAACACCATATATTTT	CASSLARVNTIYF
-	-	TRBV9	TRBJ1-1	TGTGCCAGCAGCCGACAGGAGAACACTGAAGCTTTCTTT	CASSRQENTEAFF
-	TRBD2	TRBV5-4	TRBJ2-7	TGTGCCAGCAGCCCGGGAGGCCAGCTAAGCTCCTACGAGCAGTACTTC	CASSPGGQLSSYEQYF
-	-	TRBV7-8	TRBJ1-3	TGTGCCAGCAGCTTAGAGGTGTCCGGGGGAGGCACCATATATTTT	CASSLEVSGGGTIYF
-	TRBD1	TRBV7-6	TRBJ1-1	TGTGCCAGCAGCTTAGAAGGGGGCAACACTGAAGCTTTCTTT	CASSLEGGNTEAFF
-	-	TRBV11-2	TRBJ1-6	TGTGCCAGCAGCTTAGCAGGAACCCTCCACTTT	CASSLAGTLHF
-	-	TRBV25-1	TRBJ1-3	TGTGCCAGCAGTGAGCCGAGCCGTGGAAACACCATATATTTT	CASSEPSRGNTIYF
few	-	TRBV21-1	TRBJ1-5	TGTGCCAGCAGCAGAGACAGGGGGAATCAGCCCCAGCATTTT	CASSRDRGNQPQHF
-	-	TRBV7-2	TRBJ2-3	TGTGCCAGCAGCGCTGACAGGAACCTAGGGGAGTATTTT	CASSADRNLGEYF
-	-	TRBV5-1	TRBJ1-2	TGCGCCAGCAGCTTTGTAGGGGACTATGGCTACACCTTC	CASSFVGDYGYTF
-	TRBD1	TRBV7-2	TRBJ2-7	TGTGCCAGCAGGGGACTCTCAGGGGGCCAATCCTACGAGCAGTACTTC	CASRGLSGGQSYEQYF
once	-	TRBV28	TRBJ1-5	TGTGCCAGCAGTTTTGGGGGAGGGGGTTTGCAGCCCCAGCATTTT	CASSFGGGGLQPQHF
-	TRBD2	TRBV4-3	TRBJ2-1	TGCGCCAGCAGCCGCCAGCGGACTAGCGGGGGATACAATGAGCAGTTCTTC	CASSRQRTSGGYNEQFF
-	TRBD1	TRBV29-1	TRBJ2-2	TGCAGCGTGGTTGAGACAGGGGCTTTCCCCGGGGAGCTGTTTTTT	CSVVETGAFPGELFF
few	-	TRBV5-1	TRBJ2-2	TGCGCCAGCGCCCGGATGGGGCCGAACACCGGGGAGCTGTTTTTT	CASARMGPNTGELFF
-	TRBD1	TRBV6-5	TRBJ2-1	TGTGCCAGCAGTTCTGACAGGGGGGGCAATGAGCAGTTCTTC	CASSSDRGGNEQFF
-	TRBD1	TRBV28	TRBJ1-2	TGTGCCAGCAGACAGACCGCAGGGGGCTACGTGAGCTATGGCTACACCTTC	CASRQTAGGYVSYGYTF
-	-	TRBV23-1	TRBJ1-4	TGCGCCAGCAGTCAACCGCCCCCCGCCGGCGGGAAGGTAAGAAAATGGCTGTTTTTT	CASSQPPPAGGKVRKWLFF
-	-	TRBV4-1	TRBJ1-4	TGCGCCAGCAGCCAAGACCCCGGGTCTAATGAAAAACTGTTTTTT	CASSQDPGSNEKLFF
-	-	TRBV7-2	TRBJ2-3	TGTGCCAGCAGAACCACAAGCACAGATACGCAGTATTTT	CASRTTSTDTQYF
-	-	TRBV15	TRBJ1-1	TGTGCCACCAGCAGAGAAGAACTCGGCGGGAACACTGAAGCTTTCTTT	CATSREELGGNTEAFF
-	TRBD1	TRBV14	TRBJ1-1	TGTGCCAGCAGCTCCGACAGGGGCCCCGGTTTCTTT	CASSSDRGPGFF
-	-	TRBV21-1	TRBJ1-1	TGTGCCAGCAGTCCCGACATGGGGAACACTGAAGCTTTCTTT	CASSPDMGNTEAFF
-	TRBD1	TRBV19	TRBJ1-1	TGTGCCAGTAGTACTCTGCGGGGACAGGGGATCGTGAACACTGAAGCTTTCTTT	CASSTLRGQGIVNTEAFF
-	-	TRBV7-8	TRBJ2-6	TGTGCCAGCAGCCTTAACAACGTCCTGACTTTC	CASSLNNVLTF
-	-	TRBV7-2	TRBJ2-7	TGTGCCAGCAGCTTAGGAGAGAACTACGAGCAGTACTTC	CASSLGENYEQYF
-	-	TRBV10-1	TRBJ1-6	TGCGCCAGCAGTCGGCGGGGGATCAGCTCCTATAATTCACCCCTCCACTTT	CASSRRGISSYNSPLHF
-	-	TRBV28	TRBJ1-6	TGTGCCAGGGAGCGGTCCTCCTATAATTCACCCCTCCACTTT	CARERSSYNSPLHF
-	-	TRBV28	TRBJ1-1	TGTGCCAGCAGTTTTGCAGGGGCCGAAGCTTTCTTT	CASSFAGAEAFF
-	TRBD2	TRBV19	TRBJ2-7	TGTGCCAGTAGTATCCCCTCCCCTAGCGGGAGATACGAGCAGTACTTC	CASSIPSPSGRYEQYF
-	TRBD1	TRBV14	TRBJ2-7	TGTGCCAGCAGCCACGGACAGGGGTCATACGAGCAGTACTTC	CASSHGQGSYEQYF
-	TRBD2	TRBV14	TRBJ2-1	TGTGCCAGCAGCCGACTAGCGGGAGTTACCGGCAATGAGCAGTTCTTC	CASSRLAGVTGNEQFF
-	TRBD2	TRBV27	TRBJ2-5	TGTGCCAGCAGTTTATTAGCGGGGGGGGTCCAAGAGACCCAGTACTTC	CASSLLAGGVQETQYF
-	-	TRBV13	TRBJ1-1	TGTGCCAGCAGCGCTGGGACACCTATGAACACTGAAGCTTTCTTT	CASSAGTPMNTEAFF
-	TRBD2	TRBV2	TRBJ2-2	TGTGCCAGCAGTGAAGGGCCTAGCGGGGCCGGGGAGCTGTTTTTT	CASSEGPSGAGELFF
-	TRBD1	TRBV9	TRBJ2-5	TGTGCCAGCAGCGTAGAAGGGGGCAAGGAGACCCAGTACTTC	CASSVEGGKETQYF
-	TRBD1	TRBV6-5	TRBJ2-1	TGTGCCAGCAGTCGGGTCAGGGGGCATAATGAGCAGTTCTTC	CASSRVRGHNEQFF
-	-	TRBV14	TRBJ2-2	TGTGCCAGCAGCCCGTACTCAGGGATCAACACCGGGGAGCTGTTTTTT	CASSPYSGINTGELFF
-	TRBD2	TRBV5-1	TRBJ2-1	TGCGCCAGCAGCGAGGAGGCTAGCGGGGGGGAGTTCTTC	CASSEEASGGEFF
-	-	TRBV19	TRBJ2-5	TGTGCCAGTACCCCGACAGGAGAAGAGACCCAGTACTTC	CASTPTGEETQYF
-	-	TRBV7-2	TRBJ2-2	TGTGCCAGCAGCCGGTCTAACACCGGGGAGCTGTTTTTT	CASSRSNTGELFF
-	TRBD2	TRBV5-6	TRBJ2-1	TGTGCCAGCAGCTTAGCGGGAGTTATGAATGAGCAGTTCTTC	CASSLAGVMNEQFF
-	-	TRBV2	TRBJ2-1	TGTGCCAGCAGTGAAGCGCGAGGGGGCAATGAGCAGTTCTTC	CASSEARGGNEQFF
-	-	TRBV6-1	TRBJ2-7	TGTGCCAGCAGTGAAGCGCTGGGACTCCCTTCTGGGGAGCAGTACTTC	CASSEALGLPSGEQYF
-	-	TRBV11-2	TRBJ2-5	TGTGCCAGCAGCTTAGTTGCAGGAACCGCTAAAGGGACCCAGTACTTC	CASSLVAGTAKGTQYF
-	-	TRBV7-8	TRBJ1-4	TGTGCCAGCGACGGTGGAGGGTCGAATGAAAAACTGTTTTTT	CASDGGGSNEKLFF